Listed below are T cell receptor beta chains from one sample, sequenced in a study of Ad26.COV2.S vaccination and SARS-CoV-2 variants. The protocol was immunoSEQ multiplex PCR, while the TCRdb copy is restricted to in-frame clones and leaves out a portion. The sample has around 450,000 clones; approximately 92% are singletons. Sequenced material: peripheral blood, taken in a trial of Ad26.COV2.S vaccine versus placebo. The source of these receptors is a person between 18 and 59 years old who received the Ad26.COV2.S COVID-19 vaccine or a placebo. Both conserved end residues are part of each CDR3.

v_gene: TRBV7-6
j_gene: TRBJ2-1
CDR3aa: CASSFVDNEQFF

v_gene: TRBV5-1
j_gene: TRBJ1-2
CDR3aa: CASRLGGQGDGYTF

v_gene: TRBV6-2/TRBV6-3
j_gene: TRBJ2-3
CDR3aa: CASSYALQVRTDTQYF

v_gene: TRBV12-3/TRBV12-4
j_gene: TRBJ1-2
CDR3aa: CASTLWGGGYTF

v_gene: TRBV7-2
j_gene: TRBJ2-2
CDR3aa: CASSSQGATNTGELFF

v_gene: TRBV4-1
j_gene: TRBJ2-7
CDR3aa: CASSHEETTGLWEQYF

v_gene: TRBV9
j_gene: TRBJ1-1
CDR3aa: CASSVVVGTEAFF

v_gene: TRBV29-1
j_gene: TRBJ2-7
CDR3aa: CSVDKGQGALYEQYF

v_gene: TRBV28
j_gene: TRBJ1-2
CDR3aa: CASSLLGARLGYTF

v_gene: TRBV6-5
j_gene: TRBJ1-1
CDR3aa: CASSLQGENTEAFF

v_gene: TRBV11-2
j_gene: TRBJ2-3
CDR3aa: CASSNGLAALEGTQYF

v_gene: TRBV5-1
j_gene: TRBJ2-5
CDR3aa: CASSYNSPTRETQYF

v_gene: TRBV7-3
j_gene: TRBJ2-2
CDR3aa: CASSTSGPGPGELFF

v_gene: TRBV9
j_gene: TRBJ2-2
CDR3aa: CASSVVASSLPTGELFF

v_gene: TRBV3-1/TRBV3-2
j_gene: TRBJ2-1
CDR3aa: CASRPGTSGNNEQFF

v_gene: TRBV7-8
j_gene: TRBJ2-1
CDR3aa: CASSLGRRGSYNEQFF

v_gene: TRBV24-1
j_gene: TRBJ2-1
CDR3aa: CATSDRSTGGYEQFF

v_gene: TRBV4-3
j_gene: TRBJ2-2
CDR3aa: CASSQGLNTGELFF

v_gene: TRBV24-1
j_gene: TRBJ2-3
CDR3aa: CATSGTSVGTDTQYF

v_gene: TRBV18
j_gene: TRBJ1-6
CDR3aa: CASSPNRPPVGSPLHF

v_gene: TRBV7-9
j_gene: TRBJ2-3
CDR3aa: CASSLGPGEPDTQYF

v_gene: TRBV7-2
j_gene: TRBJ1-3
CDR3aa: CASSFVSGNTIYF

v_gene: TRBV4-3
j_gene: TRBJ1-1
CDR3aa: CASSQAPDRGFTEAFF

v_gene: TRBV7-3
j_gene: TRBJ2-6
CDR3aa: CASSSQGGANVLTF

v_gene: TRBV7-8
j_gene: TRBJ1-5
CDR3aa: CASSLVRGQPQHF

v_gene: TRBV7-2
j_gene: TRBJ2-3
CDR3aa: CATRTSEDTQYF

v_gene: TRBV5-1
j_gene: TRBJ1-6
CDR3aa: CASSLDPEGALHF

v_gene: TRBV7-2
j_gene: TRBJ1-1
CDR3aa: CASLQGRGTEAFF